These T cell receptor beta chains were read from a single sample in a study of early T cells in non-severe SARS-CoV-2 infection. TCRdb analysed the 5' RACE reads with MiXCR anew, one entry per CDR3 protein. The sample shows about 72,000 distinct CDR3 sequences, around 9.1% of them seen only once. The specimen was whole blood, collected at baseline. Receptor source: an adult who was a healthcare worker with PCR-confirmed SARS-CoV-2 infection or an uninfected control (not recorded which). Both conserved end residues are part of each CDR3. The D gene is left open where the match is weak. Clone size, where shown, is once, few, many, or a class for clones that have expanded.

cdr3_length | j_call | v_call | clone_size | d_call | cdr3_nt | cdr3_aa
16 | TRBJ1-6 | TRBV3-1 | . | . | TGTGCCAGCAGCCAAGGAGGGAGCTCCTATAATTCACCCCTCCACTTT | CASSQGGSSYNSPLHF
14 | TRBJ2-1 | TRBV20-1 | . | . | TGCAGTGTGGCGGGGCCGCCGCCCTACAATGAGCAGTTCTTC | CSVAGPPPYNEQFF
14 | TRBJ1-1 | TRBV10-3 | many | TRBD1 | TGTGCCATCACAACTGGACAGGGGAACACTGAAGCTTTCTTT | CAITTGQGNTEAFF
15 | TRBJ1-1 | TRBV11-3 | . | . | TGTGCCAGCAGCTTAGGTCTTGAGCGAAACACTGAAGCTTTCTTT | CASSLGLERNTEAFF
14 | TRBJ2-1 | TRBV6-6 | few | TRBD2 | TGTGCCAGTGGGACTAGCGGGTTCTACAATGAGCAGTTCTTC | CASGTSGFYNEQFF
13 | TRBJ1-1 | TRBV5-1 | few | . | TGCGCCAGCAGCCCAACGGCCGGGACTGAAGCTTTCTTT | CASSPTAGTEAFF
15 | TRBJ2-3 | TRBV5-5 | . | . | TGTGCCAGCAGCTTGGAGGGGACAAATTCAGATACGCAGTATTTT | CASSLEGTNSDTQYF
15 | TRBJ2-3 | TRBV7-2 | many | . | TGTGCCAGCAGCTTAGGGGGGAGGCGCACAGATACGCAGTATTTT | CASSLGGRRTDTQYF
12 | TRBJ1-1 | TRBV5-6 | few | . | TGTGCCAGCAGCGCACCGGGGGGTGAAGCTTTCTTT | CASSAPGGEAFF
16 | TRBJ2-3 | TRBV2 | . | TRBD1 | TGTGCCAGCAGTGTGCGGGACAGGGAGTATGCAGATACGCAGTATTTT | CASSVRDREYADTQYF
20 | TRBJ2-2 | TRBV9 | few | TRBD2 | TGTGCCAGCAGCGTCAATCCCGGGACTAGCGGGGGGATGAACACCGGGGAGCTGTTTTTT | CASSVNPGTSGGMNTGELFF
16 | TRBJ2-1 | TRBV7-2 | . | . | TGTGCCAGCAGTCTCGCAGGGGAAAGCTCCTACAATGAGCAGTTCTTC | CASSLAGESSYNEQFF
15 | TRBJ1-1 | TRBV5-5 | many | . | TGTGCCAGCAGCTCCAGGGGCCCTATGAACACTGAAGCTTTCTTT | CASSSRGPMNTEAFF
14 | TRBJ1-6 | TRBV11-2 | many | . | TGTGCCAGCAGCTTAGACAGGGAGTACTCACCCCTCCACTTT | CASSLDREYSPLHF
13 | TRBJ2-2 | TRBV5-1 | few | . | TGCGCCAGCAGCTACCAGGGACCCGAGGAGCTGTTTTTT | CASSYQGPEELFF
14 | TRBJ1-1 | TRBV21-1 | . | . | TGTGCCAGCAGCAAAGTGCACAAGAACACTGAAGCTTTCTTT | CASSKVHKNTEAFF
14 | TRBJ2-1 | TRBV14 | few | TRBD2 | TGTGCCAGCAGCGGACTAGCGGGGTGGAATGAGCAGTTCTTC | CASSGLAGWNEQFF
16 | TRBJ2-3 | TRBV11-2 | many | . | TGTGCCAGCAGCCCTAGAGGGGCCCCGGCCTCAGATACGCAGTATTTT | CASSPRGAPASDTQYF
16 | TRBJ2-2 | TRBV2 | few | . | TGTGCCAGCAGTCCTCACCGCGGTTCGACCACCGGGGAGCTGTTTTTT | CASSPHRGSTTGELFF
15 | TRBJ1-2 | TRBV12-3/TRBV12-4 | . | TRBD1 | TGTGCCAGCAGTCCCTCAGGGGGGCCGAACTATGGCTACACCTTC | CASSPSGGPNYGYTF
14 | TRBJ1-1 | TRBV30 | few | . | TGTGCCTGGAGTGTACGTTCGGCGAACACTGAAGCTTTCTTT | CAWSVRSANTEAFF
17 | TRBJ2-3 | TRBV7-2 | . | . | TGTGCCAGCAGCTTAGCGCCCAGGGGACTAATTCAAGATACGCAGTATTTT | CASSLAPRGLIQDTQYF
15 | TRBJ2-1 | TRBV21-1 | . | . | TGTGCCAGCAGCGCGGGTAGGGATTCCTACAATGAGCAGTTCTTC | CASSAGRDSYNEQFF
15 | TRBJ2-1 | TRBV2 | hyperexpanded | TRBD1 | TGTGCCAGCAGTGAACCGGGACAGGGGGAAAATGAGCAGTTCTTC | CASSEPGQGENEQFF
16 | TRBJ1-6 | TRBV30 | many | . | TGTGCCTGGAGTGGCAAATCAAGCTCCTATAATTCACCCCTCCACTTT | CAWSGKSSSYNSPLHF
14 | TRBJ2-5 | TRBV5-1 | few | TRBD1 | TGCGCCAGCAGCCCGGGACAGGGTGAGAAGACCCAGTACTTC | CASSPGQGEKTQYF
14 | TRBJ2-5 | TRBV5-4 | few | TRBD1 | TGTGCCAGCAGCTCAGGGGACAGGGAGGAGACCCAGTACTTC | CASSSGDREETQYF
15 | TRBJ2-1 | TRBV7-2 | . | TRBD1 | TGTGCCAGCAGCTCGGGGACAGGGGGCCTGAGGGAGCAGTTCTTC | CASSSGTGGLREQFF
13 | TRBJ1-5 | TRBV6-2/TRBV6-3 | many | . | TGTGCCAGCAGTTCCTCGCTCAACCAGCCCCAGCATTTT | CASSSSLNQPQHF
13 | TRBJ1-1 | TRBV7-7 | . | . | TGTGCTAGCAGCCGTGAGCCGAACACTGAAGCTTTCTTT | CASSREPNTEAFF
12 | TRBJ1-1 | TRBV10-3 | few | . | TGTGCCATCGGGCAGGAGAACACTGAAGCTTTCTTT | CAIGQENTEAFF
16 | TRBJ2-7 | TRBV5-1 | . | TRBD1 | TGCGCCAGCAGCTTAGAGACAGGGCATGAACCTTACGAGCAGTACTTC | CASSLETGHEPYEQYF
13 | TRBJ1-5 | TRBV6-6 | few | TRBD1 | TGTGCCACCCTAGACAGGGGTGGGCAGCCCCAGCATTTT | CATLDRGGQPQHF
16 | TRBJ2-3 | TRBV13 | medium-sized | TRBD2 | TGTGCCAGCAGCATGGGGACTAGCGGGGGCACAGATACGCAGTATTTT | CASSMGTSGGTDTQYF
14 | TRBJ2-5 | TRBV30 | . | TRBD1 | TGTGCCTGGAGTGGGGCAGGGGGCTGGGAGACCCAGTACTTC | CAWSGAGGWETQYF
13 | TRBJ2-5 | TRBV13 | many | . | TGTGCCAGCTTGGGGGGAAATCAAGAGACCCAGTACTTC | CASLGGNQETQYF
15 | TRBJ2-7 | TRBV12-3/TRBV12-4 | . | . | TGTGCCAGCAGTCCTAGACAGGTTGCCCCCTACGAGCAGTACTTC | CASSPRQVAPYEQYF